This T cell receptor beta chain emerged from a study of blood T cells in healthy people across ages. The germline V gene encodes CDR1 MGHRA and CDR2 YSYEKL. J was trimmed by 1 base and V by 0 bases; bases with no gene match: 9. This CDR3 spans 18 amino acids. Notes on this clonotype: Antigen specificity is unknown.

Study results and caveats: Both higher diversity and more naive CD4+ cells marked long-lived donors when set against aged donors. Older age coincided with a roughly linear decline in TCR beta diversity per million T cells.

Combining a sample-barcoded 5' primer with a J-beta primer mix, a second PCR ran for 7 to 11 cycles. TCRdb re-called the 5' RACE reads through MiXCR, storing one row per CDR3 protein. The sample contains over 1,200,000 distinct CDR3 sequences, roughly 60% of which appear only once. Sequencing input: blood. J is TRBJ2-4 and V is TRBV4-1; TRBD2 agrees at 7 bases. This TCR derives from a man aged 18 to 29 in good health. The CDR3 DNA reads TGCGCCAGCAGCCAAGATGGGGAACTAGCGAACGCCAAAAACATTCAGTACTTC. Translated: CASSQDGELANAKNIQYF.